This T cell receptor beta chain was captured in a study of PD-L1 blockade in urothelial cancer. Synthetic TCR analog templates were added to each PCR reaction. Using immunoSEQ multiplex PCR, the repertoire was profiled, and TCRdb retains in-frame clones only, with some absent. The table shows around 62,000 clones, with about nine tenths occurring only once. The time point is: peripheral blood 6 weeks after treatment start. The sequence came from a man in his fifties or sixties with urothelial cancer. The input for sequencing was PBMCs, taken around atezolizumab (anti-PD-L1) treatment.

The CDR3 sequence: CASRLGQRYEQYF. Here the CDR3 DNA reads TGTGCCAGCAGACTGGGGCAGAGATACGAGCAGTACTTC. The chain couples TRBV6-5 to TRBJ2-7, with D possibly TRBD1 on 5 matching bases. V was clipped by 6 bases and J by 4 bases, with 13 bases between them. The CDR3 extends over 13 amino acids. Germline V CDR1 and CDR2: MNHEY, SVGAGI.